These 2 T cell receptor beta chains were all obtained from the same sample, sequenced in a study of cytomegalovirus exposure and HLA in healthy donors. PCR used 60 Vbeta primers and 13 Jbeta primers. Sequencing used immunoSEQ multiplex PCR; TCRdb keeps in-frame clones, though not all of them. The table records a few hundred thousand clones, around 80% of them present only once. Sample: PBMCs. The receptors stem from a girl aged 2-10 years in good health and CMV-seronegative.

This chain uses TRBV6-5 with TRBJ2-2, with D perhaps matching TRBD1 (6 bases). Trimming pared 9 bases from V and 0 bases from J, leaving 11 bases between. The CDR3 totals 14 residues. Germline CDR1 is MNHEY and CDR2 is SVGAGI. This CDR3 is CASGGGTNTGELFF. The CDR3 DNA reads TGTGCCAGTGGGGGCGGTACGAACACCGGGGAGCTGTTTTTT.

This clone showed up just once. The chain has TRBV25-1 and TRBJ2-7; 7 bases are shared with TRBD1. Trimming took 5 bases from V and 6 from J; bases not matched to a gene: 7. Germline CDR1 and CDR2: MGHDK and SYGVNS. The CDR3 length is 13 residues. CDR3 sequence: CASSPDRRREQYF. CDR3 coding DNA: TGTGCCAGCAGTCCGGACAGGAGGCGCGAGCAGTACTTC.